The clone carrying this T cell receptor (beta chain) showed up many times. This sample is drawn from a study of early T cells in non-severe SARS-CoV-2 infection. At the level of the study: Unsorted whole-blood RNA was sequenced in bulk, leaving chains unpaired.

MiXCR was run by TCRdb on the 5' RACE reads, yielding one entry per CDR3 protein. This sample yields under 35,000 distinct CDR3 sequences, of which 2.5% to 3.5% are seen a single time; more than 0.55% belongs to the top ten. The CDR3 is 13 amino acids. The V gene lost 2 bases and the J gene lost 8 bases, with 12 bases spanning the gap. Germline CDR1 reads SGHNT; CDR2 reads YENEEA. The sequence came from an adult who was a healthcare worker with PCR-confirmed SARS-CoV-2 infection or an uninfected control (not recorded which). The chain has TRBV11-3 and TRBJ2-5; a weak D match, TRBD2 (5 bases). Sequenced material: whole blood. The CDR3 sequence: CASSLHKGSTQYF. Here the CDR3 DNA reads TGTGCCAGCAGCTTACACAAAGGGAGTACCCAGTACTTC. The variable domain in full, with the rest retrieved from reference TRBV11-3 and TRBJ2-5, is EAGVVQSPRYKIIEKKQPVAFWCNPISGHNTLYWYLQNLGQGPELLIRYENEEAVDDSQLPKDRFSAERLKGVDSTLKIQPAELGDSAVYLCASSLHKGSTQYFGPGTRLLVL.